This T cell receptor (beta chain) emerged from a study of immune evolution from preneoplasia to lung adenocarcinoma. Study at large: HLA loss of heterozygosity: about 7% AIS, approximately 15% MIA, roughly 30% ADC, none AAH.

Histologic diagnosis was independently verified by two lung pathologists. Macro-dissection enriched premalignant or tumor cells before nucleic acid extraction. Study outcomes and limitations: Clonality was highest in normal lung, lower in later-stage lesions apparently.

Repertoires were generated with immunoSEQ multiplex PCR, while TCRdb's copy carries only in-frame clones and drops some. This sample has approximately 7,200 clones, with approximately 80% found just once. Points on this clone: Its matching antigen is unknown.

The CDR3 has 15 residues. In germline, CDR1 is LNHNV, CDR2 YYDKDF (reference sequence). The V end was cut by 3 bases, the J end by 5 bases, with 16 bases between. Sequenced: FFPE lung adenocarcinoma in situ tissue. This TCR was recovered from a person aged 60 to 80 with lung adenocarcinoma. The chain recombines TRBV15 with TRBJ1-1, with D uncertain. The CDR3 loop is CATSSTPRDGTEAFF. CDR3 nucleotides: TGTGCCACCAGCAGTACACCTCGGGATGGTACTGAAGCTTTCTTT.